Listed below are T cell receptor beta chains from one sample, sequenced in a study of T cell clones after liver transplantation. Sequencing was performed with immunoSEQ multiplex PCR; in TCRdb, only in-frame clones are kept and a portion is missing. The sample holds tens of thousands of clones; 70% to 85% are singletons and the top ten take about 8.5%. This specimen consisted of CD4+ T cells from blood, obtained before liver transplant. Source of these receptors: a human donor who received a liver transplant. CDR3s include the opening cysteine and the closing phenylalanine or tryptophan. A D gene is named only where the DNA matches it firmly. Expanded clones get a size class; other rows say once, few or many, or leave the size out.

abundance | d_gene | j_gene | v_gene | CDR3aa | CDR3nt
- | TRBD1 | TRBJ1-2 | TRBV5-6 | CASSWTPGQGYTF | TGTGCCAGCAGCTGGACTCCGGGACAGGGCTACACCTTC
- | TRBD1 | TRBJ2-6 | TRBV19 | CASSTVGQGEAGANVLTF | TGTGCCAGTAGTACCGTCGGACAGGGTGAAGCTGGGGCCAACGTCCTGACTTTC
- | TRBD1 | TRBJ1-1 | TRBV6-6 | CASRRTGLDTEAFF | TGTGCCAGCAGAAGGACAGGTCTCGACACTGAAGCTTTCTTT
- | - | TRBJ2-3 | TRBV4-1 | CASSQAGLGPDTQYF | TGCGCCAGCAGCCAAGCCGGTTTGGGCCCAGATACGCAGTATTTT
- | - | TRBJ1-1 | TRBV28 | CASSSHGGPSTEAFF | TGTGCCAGCAGTTCTCATGGGGGGCCGAGCACTGAAGCTTTCTTT
once | - | TRBJ2-7 | TRBV5-1 | CASSLAPGSDEQYF | TGCGCCAGCAGCTTGGCCCCCGGTTCCGACGAGCAGTACTTC
- | - | TRBJ2-7 | TRBV19 | CASSSGRSAGEQYF | TGTGCCAGCTCATCGGGTCGGAGTGCAGGAGAGCAGTACTTC
- | TRBD1 | TRBJ1-1 | TRBV12-5 | CASGLDGGQGAEAFF | TGTGCTAGTGGTTTGGACGGCGGACAGGGCGCTGAAGCTTTCTTT
- | - | TRBJ2-2 | TRBV28 | CASSLNPGVTGELFF | TGTGCCAGCAGTTTAAATCCAGGGGTAACCGGGGAGCTGTTTTTT
- | - | TRBJ2-2 | TRBV6-5 | CASTTTSGTGELFF | TGTGCCAGCACCACAACGAGCGGGACCGGGGAGCTGTTTTTT
- | - | TRBJ1-1 | TRBV18 | CASSPRRGDLNTEAFF | TGTGCCAGCTCACCACGGAGGGGGGATCTGAACACTGAAGCTTTCTTT
- | TRBD1 | TRBJ2-5 | TRBV19 | CASSKRQGTSETQYF | TGTGCCAGTAGTAAAAGACAGGGGACATCGGAGACCCAGTACTTC
- | - | TRBJ1-3 | TRBV6-5 | CASTSSGLSGNTIYF | TGTGCCAGCACTAGCTCGGGATTGTCTGGAAACACCATATATTTT
- | - | TRBJ1-6 | TRBV7-9 | CASSFGNSPLHF | TGTGCCAGCAGCTTCGGTAATTCACCCCTCCACTTT
- | - | TRBJ1-1 | TRBV6-1 | CASNQGTLTEAFF | TGTGCCAGCAACCAGGGGACATTAACTGAAGCTTTCTTT
- | TRBD2 | TRBJ2-3 | TRBV27 | CASSSKAGATDTQYF | TGTGCCAGCAGTTCGAAAGCGGGAGCCACAGATACGCAGTATTTT
- | - | TRBJ2-5 | TRBV7-6 | CASSLFGTQETQYF | TGTGCCAGCAGCTTGTTCGGAACCCAAGAGACCCAGTACTTC
- | TRBD1 | TRBJ1-5 | TRBV13 | CASSSGTGVHQPQHF | TGTGCCAGCAGCTCCGGGACAGGGGTCCATCAGCCCCAGCATTTT
once | TRBD1 | TRBJ1-5 | TRBV19 | CASSIQGAGGNQPQHF | TGTGCCAGTAGTATTCAGGGGGCCGGGGGCAATCAGCCCCAGCATTTT
- | TRBD2 | TRBJ2-3 | TRBV9 | CASSVVAGEVTDTQYF | TGTGCCAGCAGCGTTGTAGCGGGGGAAGTTACAGATACGCAGTATTTT
once | - | TRBJ1-2 | TRBV19 | CASDPNTGHYGYTF | TGTGCCAGTGACCCAAATACAGGGCACTATGGCTACACCTTC
- | TRBD1 | TRBJ2-1 | TRBV7-3 | CASSLQGEVDEQFF | TGTGCCAGCAGCTTGCAGGGGGAAGTCGATGAGCAGTTCTTC
few | - | TRBJ1-4 | TRBV7-9 | CASSLDYTTNEKLFF | TGTGCCAGCAGCTTAGATTACACAACTAATGAAAAACTGTTTTTT
few | - | TRBJ1-2 | TRBV7-2 | CASSPTGPGYTF | TGTGCCAGCAGCCCGACAGGTCCGGGCTACACCTTC
- | - | TRBJ1-2 | TRBV2 | CASSERQGQGYTF | TGTGCCAGCAGTGAAAGGCAGGGTCAGGGCTACACCTTC
- | - | TRBJ1-3 | TRBV6-1 | CASSESDRLSGNTIYF | TGTGCCAGCAGTGAATCCGACAGGCTCTCTGGAAACACCATATATTTT
- | - | TRBJ2-2 | TRBV19 | CASTPGTRTGELFF | TGTGCCAGTACCCCTGGGACAAGGACCGGGGAGCTGTTTTTT
few | TRBD1 | TRBJ2-3 | TRBV19 | CASSIGDRVTDTQYF | TGTGCCAGTAGTATAGGGGACAGGGTCACAGATACGCAGTATTTT
- | - | TRBJ1-2 | TRBV28 | CASSLRTGHTF | TGTGCCAGCAGTTTACGGACGGGACACACCTTC
- | - | TRBJ1-2 | TRBV5-6 | CASSLPWAHGYTF | TGTGCCAGCAGCCTCCCGTGGGCCCATGGCTACACCTTC
- | - | TRBJ2-7 | TRBV28 | CASSLDVFYEQYF | TGTGCCAGCAGTTTGGACGTCTTCTACGAGCAGTACTTC
- | TRBD1 | TRBJ2-3 | TRBV7-2 | CASTRDRGNTDTQYF | TGTGCCAGCACCCGGGACAGGGGGAACACAGATACGCAGTATTTT